The clone carrying this T cell receptor (beta chain) was recorded once. The data are from a study of shared clonotypes between healthy human individuals. Authors' processing steps: Junction-only immunoSEQ data arrived without quality scores, meaning filtering differed. The table came from immunoSEQ multiplex PCR; TCRdb's copy has only in-frame clones and leaves some out. V and J calls and clone size come straight from that table; D and trimming were deduced from the DNA. Of 2.3 million or so clones in the sample, 85% to 95% are singletons; the top ten hold 0.35% to 0.45%. Trimming took 8 bases from V and 2 from J, leaving 10 bases between them. CDR3 length: 14 residues. The V gene's germline CDR1 is MNHEY and CDR2 SVGAGI.

The sequence came from a man between 18 and 35 years old in good health. Some clones in this sample may be carry-over from other donors' samples. Material: naive CD4+ T cells from PBMCs. Regarding subset: CD45RA+ positively selected. The gene calls are TRBV6-5 and TRBJ2-6, with D tentatively TRBD1 (7 bases). The CDR3 DNA reads TGTGCCAGCGGAGGGGGCGCTGGGGCCAACGTCCTGACTTTC. Translation: CASGGGAGANVLTF.